The 10 T cell receptor beta chains reported below all come from one sample, sequenced in a study of shared clonotypes between healthy human individuals. This table comes from immunoSEQ multiplex PCR, and its TCRdb copy is limited to in-frame clones, with some not included. The sample lists a few million clones, about 94% occurring once. Naive CD8 cells, CD45RO-negative and positively selected for CCR7, excluded terminally differentiated effector memory CD45RA+ cells. Specimen: naive CD8+ T cells from PBMCs. These receptors all stem from a young man in good health. Some clones in this sample may be carry-over from other donors' samples.

In nucleotides, the CDR3 is TGTGCCAGCAGCCTAAAGCTAGGACTAGCGGCATATATTGGGGAGCTGTTTTTT. This gives the protein CASSLKLGLAAYIGELFF. This rearrangement joins TRBV7-2 to TRBJ2-2; 10 bases map to TRBD2. The germline gives CDR1 SGHTA, CDR2 FQGNSA. This CDR3 contains 18 residues. V trimming: 5 bases; J trimming: 8 bases; junction bases outside the gene matches: 17.

A remark on this clone: The same CDR3 is also encoded by other DNA sequences in this sample. This chain uses TRBV10-3 with TRBJ1-2; tentative D call: TRBD1 (5 bases). Germline V gives CDR1 ENHRY, CDR2 SYGVKD. V was cut by 4 bases and J by 0 bases, with 9 bases left in between. This CDR3 has 14 residues. The CDR3 loop is CAISGTDTNYGYTF. In DNA form, the CDR3 reads TGTGCCATCAGTGGAACGGACACTAACTATGGCTACACCTTC.

This clone was observed a single time. This rearrangement joins TRBV7-9 to TRBJ1-4; the D is unclear. The V and J ends lost 1 base and 8 bases respectively, with 17 bases between them. The CDR3 is 16 residues long. Germline lookup yields CDR1 SEHNR and CDR2 FQNEAQ (reference sequence). DNA of the CDR3: TGTGCCAGCAGCTTAGAAGAAATGGGCGTTAGGGAAAAACTGTTTTTT. This codes for CASSLEEMGVREKLFF.

CDR3 DNA sequence: TGTGCCAGCAGCCTCGAGGGAGGACTCTCCTACGAGCAGTACTTC. Residues: CASSLEGGLSYEQYF. The V and J genes are TRBV7-2 and TRBJ2-7, with D tentatively TRBD2 (6 bases). V was pared by 5 bases and J by 0 bases, with 14 bases between. Germline V lookup: CDR1 SGHTA, CDR2 FQGNSA. The CDR3 runs 15 residues. The entire variable domain, with the rest obtained from reference TRBV7-2 and TRBJ2-7, is as follows: GAGVSQSPSNKVTEKGKDVELRCDPISGHTALYWYRQSLGQGLEFLIYFQGNSAPDKSGLPSDRFSAERTGGSVSTLTIQRTQQEDSAVYLCASSLEGGLSYEQYFGPGTRLTVT.

In this sample, this clone turned up once. V is TRBV9 and J is TRBJ2-5; no clear D. Trimming left V 0 bases short and J 5 bases short, with 14 bases between. Germline lookup yields CDR1 SGDLS and CDR2 YYNGEE. This CDR3 is 15 amino acids long. The DNA of the CDR3 is TGTGCCAGCAGCGTAGAGGGCCAGAAGTCGGAGACCCAGTACTTC. Protein product: CASSVEGQKSETQYF.

V gene TRBV14 combines with J gene TRBJ1-2, with 8 bases that match TRBD1. This CDR3 spans 14 amino acids. J gave up 5 bases and V 4 bases, and 6 bases lay outside the gene matches. CDR1 is SGHDN, CDR2 FVKESK, per germline. The chain's CDR3 is CASSPQQGAYGYTF. The CDR3 coding sequence is TGTGCCAGCAGCCCACAGCAGGGGGCTTATGGCTACACCTTC. Supplemented by reference TRBV14 and TRBJ1-2, the full variable domain reads EAGVTQFPSHSVIEKGQTVTLRCDPISGHDNLYWYRRVMGKEIKFLLHFVKESKQDESGMPNNRFLAERTGGTYSTLKVQPAELEDSGVYFCASSPQQGAYGYTFGSGTRLTVV.

This chain joins TRBV5-5 and TRBJ1-1; the D is unclear. The germline V gene encodes CDR1 SGHKS and CDR2 YYEKEE (reference sequence). V lost 4 bases, J lost 1 base, and 11 bases lay in between. The CDR3 is made up of 14 amino acids. CDR3 sequence reads: CASSQKVGNTEAFF. The CDR3 DNA follows: TGTGCCAGCAGCCAGAAAGTAGGGAACACTGAAGCTTTCTTT.

This chain connects TRBV27 to TRBJ1-2; 9 bases align to TRBD1. V dropped 8 bases and J dropped 5; count of bases not matched to a gene: 12. The CDR3 runs 15 residues. The germline V gene has CDR1 MNHEY and CDR2 SMNVEV (reference sequence). The CDR3 region is CASSSRDRASYGYTF. The CDR3 DNA reads as TGTGCCAGCTCCTCCAGGGACAGGGCTAGTTATGGCTACACCTTC.

V is TRBV25-1 and J is TRBJ2-2; 8 bases fit TRBD1. CDR1 MGHDK and CDR2 SYGVNS come from the germline V gene. J lost 4 bases, V lost 2 bases, and 6 bases had no gene match. CDR3 length: 16 residues. The CDR3 nucleotides are TGTGCCAGCAGTGAAAGGACAGGGCCCGGCACCGGGGAGCTGTTTTTT. Encoded protein: CASSERTGPGTGELFF.

The chain carries TRBV29-1 and TRBJ1-2; TRBD1 aligns across 8 bases. The trim removed 6 bases at V and 3 bases at J, leaving 6 bases unmatched. The CDR3 extends over 13 amino acids. CDR1 is SQVTM and CDR2 is ANQGSEA in the germline V gene. This CDR3 is CSVPLTGDYGYTF. The CDR3 DNA follows: TGCAGCGTGCCCTTGACAGGGGACTATGGCTACACCTTC.